This T cell receptor (beta chain) appears in the sequencing data of a study of cytomegalovirus exposure and HLA in healthy donors. Overall study: Caucasian-associated ancestry cluster membership applied to around 80% of around 400 genotyped donors. Regarding the study as a whole: In a later analysis, TCR beta V- and J-gene trimming was associated with a missense DCLRE1C variant.

Germline values: CDR1 SGHRS, CDR2 YFSETQ. Trimming cost V 0 bases and J 1 base, with 5 bases left between them. This CDR3 is built from 13 residues. As for this clone: As yet, its antigen is unknown. The sample carries other DNA sequences with the same CDR3.

The primer mix had 60 Vbeta and 13 Jbeta primers. This table comes from immunoSEQ multiplex PCR, and its TCRdb copy is limited to in-frame clones, with some not included. This table has 250,000 to 300,000 clones, 84% appearing once. Sequencing used PBMCs. This sequence originates from a middle-aged woman in good health and CMV-seropositive. The chain links TRBV5-1 to TRBJ2-7, with D possibly matching TRBD2 (5 bases). The CDR3 spells CASSLAGSYEQYF. In DNA, the CDR3 is TGCGCCAGCAGCTTGGCGGGATCCTACGAGCAGTACTTC.